This record concerns one T cell receptor (beta chain) sequence. Researchers sorted participants into cohorts using their self-reported clinical history. Donors in Cohort 3 counted as recovered after two negative PCRs, clearance, or symptom resolution. This CDR3 has 15 amino acids. The germline V and J ends were trimmed by 1 base and 5 bases, with 12 bases remaining between them. Germline CDR1 SGHVS, CDR2 FNYEAQ. This entry belongs to a study of blood T cell repertoires in COVID-19. The table came from immunoSEQ multiplex PCR; TCRdb's copy has only in-frame clones and leaves some out. The repertoire holds hundreds of thousands of clones, around 91% seen once, with roughly 1.1% in the top ten.

The TCR comes from a man aged 30 to 45 who had recovered from COVID-19. The rearrangement uses TRBV7-6 and TRBJ2-1; D perhaps matches TRBD2 (5 bases). Sequenced: PBMCs or T cells enriched from blood (not recorded which). CDR3 DNA sequence: TGTGCCAGCAGCTTAGGAGTAGCGAAAGACAATGAGCAGTTCTTC. Its translation: CASSLGVAKDNEQFF.